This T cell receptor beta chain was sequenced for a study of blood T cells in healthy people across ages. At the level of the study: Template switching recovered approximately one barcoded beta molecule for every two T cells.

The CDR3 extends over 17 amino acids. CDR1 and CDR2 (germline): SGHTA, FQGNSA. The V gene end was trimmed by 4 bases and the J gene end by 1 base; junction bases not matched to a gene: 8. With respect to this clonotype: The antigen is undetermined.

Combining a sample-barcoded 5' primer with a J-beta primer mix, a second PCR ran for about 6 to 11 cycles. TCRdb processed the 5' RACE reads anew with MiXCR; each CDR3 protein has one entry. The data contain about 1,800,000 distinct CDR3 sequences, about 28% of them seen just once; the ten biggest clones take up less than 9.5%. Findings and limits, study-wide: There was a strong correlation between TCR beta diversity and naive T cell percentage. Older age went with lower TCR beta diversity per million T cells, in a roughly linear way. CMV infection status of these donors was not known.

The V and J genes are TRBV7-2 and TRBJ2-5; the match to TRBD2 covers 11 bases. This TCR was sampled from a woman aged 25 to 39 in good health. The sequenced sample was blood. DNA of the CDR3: TGTGCCAGCAGCTCCGGGTTTCTAGCGGGGGGCCAAGAGACCCAGTACTTC. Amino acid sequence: CASSSGFLAGGQETQYF.